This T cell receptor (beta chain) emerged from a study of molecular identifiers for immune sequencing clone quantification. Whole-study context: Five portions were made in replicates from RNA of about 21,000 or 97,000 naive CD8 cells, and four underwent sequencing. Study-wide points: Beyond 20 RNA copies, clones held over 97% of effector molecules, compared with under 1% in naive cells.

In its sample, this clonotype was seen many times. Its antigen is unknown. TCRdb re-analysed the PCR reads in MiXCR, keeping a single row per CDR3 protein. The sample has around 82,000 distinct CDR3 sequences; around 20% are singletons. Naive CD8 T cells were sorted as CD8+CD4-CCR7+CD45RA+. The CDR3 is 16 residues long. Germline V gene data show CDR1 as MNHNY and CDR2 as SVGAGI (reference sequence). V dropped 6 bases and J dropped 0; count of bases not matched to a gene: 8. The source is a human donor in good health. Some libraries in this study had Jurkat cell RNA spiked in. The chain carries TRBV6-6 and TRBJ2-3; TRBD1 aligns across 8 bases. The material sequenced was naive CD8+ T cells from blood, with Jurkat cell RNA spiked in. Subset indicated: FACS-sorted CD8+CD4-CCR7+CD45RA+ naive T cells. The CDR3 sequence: CASRSLQGASTDTQYF. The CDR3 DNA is TGTGCCAGCAGATCGCTTCAGGGGGCCAGCACAGATACGCAGTATTTT.